The text below deals with one TCR beta chain. This sample was included in a study of cytomegalovirus exposure and HLA in healthy donors. The PCR used 60 Vbeta and 13 Jbeta primers. Profiling relied on immunoSEQ multiplex PCR, and the TCRdb table lists in-frame clones only, not all of them. The table includes around 200,000 clones, over 70% detected once. The source of this sequence is a man in his fifties in good health and CMV-seronegative. Material: PBMCs.

CDR3 bases: TGCGCCACCCCCAGCGGGGCTAGCGGGGGGCAAATAATATCCTACGAGCAGTACTTC. Its protein is CATPSGASGGQIISYEQYF. The chain carries TRBV10-1 and TRBJ2-7; 11 bases are a match to TRBD2. This CDR3 contains 19 residues. Germline CDR1 reads WNHNN; CDR2 reads SYGVQD (reference sequence). V lost 10 bases and J lost 1; bases outside the gene matches: 21.